This TCR beta chain was identified in a study of blood T cell repertoires in COVID-19. Looking at the study overall: Specimens from acute and convalescent COVID-19 originated in the United States, Italy and Spain. The cDNA or gDNA used as material had been derived from T cells, B-cell-depleted T cells, or PBMCs.

V dropped 5 bases and J dropped 7 bases, with 18 bases sitting between them. Germline CDR1 is SGHVS and CDR2 is FQNEAQ. CDR3 length: 14 residues. Original handling: Reference gene primer amplification gave estimated nucleated cell counts. Method: immunoSEQ multiplex PCR; TCRdb's copy keeps in-frame clones and lacks some. V, J and clone size were drawn from that table, and D and trimming were deduced from the DNA. In the table there are 95,000 to 100,000 clones, about 86% of which are singletons. What was sequenced was peripheral blood. The chain is built from TRBV7-8 and TRBJ2-7, with D possibly TRBD2 on 5 matching bases. This TCR was sampled from an elderly man with acute or convalescent COVID-19. The CDR3 spells CASSPTTYPWEQYF. DNA of the CDR3: TGTGCCAGCAGCCCGACTACCTACCCGTGGGAGCAGTACTTC. Full variable domain (remainder filled in from reference TRBV7-8 and TRBJ2-7): GAGVSQSPRYKVAKRGQDVALRCDPISGHVSLFWYQQALGQGPEFLTYFQNEAQLDKSGLPSDRFFAERPEGSVSTLKIQRTQQEDSAVYLCASSPTTYPWEQYFGPGTRLTVT.